The 23 T cell receptor beta chains presented below share a single source sample, sequenced in a study of T cell repertoires in cytomegalovirus infection. TCRdb processed the reads anew with MiXCR; each CDR3 protein has one entry. The sample has about 600,000 distinct CDR3 sequences, approximately 24% seen once; the top ten hold roughly 8%. Sequencing used CD8+ T cells from PBMCs. The source of these receptors is a human donor in good health (CMV status not recorded). Some clones in this sample may be carry-over from other donors' samples.

This sequence joins TRBV6-6 and TRBJ2-7, with 10 bases identical to TRBD1. V lost 11 bases to trimming and J lost 1 base; unmatched junction nucleotides: 8. In germline, CDR1 is MNHNY, CDR2 SVGAGI (reference sequence). The CDR3 is 14 amino acids. In DNA, the CDR3 is TGTGCCGCCCAGGGGGACAGGGGTTCCTACGAGCAGTACTTC. Translating gives CAAQGDRGSYEQYF.

This chain connects TRBV30 to TRBJ1-2; D unresolved. Germline V gene lookup returns CDR1 GTSNPN and CDR2 SVGIG (reference sequence). The length of the CDR3 is 12 residues. V gave up 4 bases and J gave up 2 bases, with 8 bases separating them. For the CDR3, the DNA is TGTGCCTGGAAAGCGTGGAACTATGGCTACACCTTC. This codes for CAWKAWNYGYTF.

This clonotype was counted many times. The chain combines TRBV20-1 with TRBJ1-2; the match to TRBD1 covers 8 bases. J lost 3 bases, V lost 3 bases, and 0 bases had no gene match. Germline loops: CDR1 DFQATT, CDR2 SNEGSKA (reference sequence). This CDR3 contains 12 residues. DNA for the CDR3: TGCAGTGCTAGGGACAGGGACTATGGCTACACCTTC. It specifies CSARDRDYGYTF.

J is TRBJ2-7 and V is TRBV18; 8 positions agree with TRBD2. Germline CDR1 KGHSH, CDR2 LQKENI. After removal of 3 bases from V and 5 bases from J, the junction contained 18 bases not matched to a gene. This CDR3 spans 18 amino acids. CDR3 DNA: TGTGCCAGCTCACCGGTCTATAGCGGGGAAGGGCACGGGAACGAGCAGTACTTC. This codes for CASSPVYSGEGHGNEQYF.

The gene calls are TRBV29-1 and TRBJ1-1; D ambiguous. The germline V and J ends were trimmed by 0 bases and 1 base, with 9 bases remaining between them. The CDR3 consists of 14 residues. Germline V gene data show CDR1 as SQVTM and CDR2 as ANQGSEA. This chain's CDR3 is CSVEDVVGNTEAFF. In DNA, the CDR3 is TGCAGCGTTGAAGATGTAGTCGGGAACACTGAAGCTTTCTTT.

V is TRBV5-4 and J is TRBJ1-1; the D is unclear. Germline values: CDR1 SGHNT, CDR2 YYREEE (reference sequence). Trimming stripped 2 bases from V and 1 base from J, with 12 bases between. The CDR3 spans 15 residues. The CDR3 region has the DNA TGTGCCAGCAGCTTCGGACCCCTTGGGAACACTGAAGCTTTCTTT. Translating gives CASSFGPLGNTEAFF. Based on the CDR3 plus reference TRBV5-4 and TRBJ1-1, the full variable domain is ETGVTQSPTHLIKTRGQQVTLRCSSQSGHNTVSWYQQALGQGPQFIFQYYREEENGRGNFPPRFSGLQFPNYSSELNVNALELDDSALYLCASSFGPLGNTEAFFGQGTRLTVV.

This clonotype was counted between two and nine times. The V and J genes are TRBV20-1 and TRBJ2-7; weak D call: TRBD1 (6 bases). Germline CDR1 reads DFQATT; CDR2 reads SNEGSKA (reference sequence). V was clipped by 4 bases and J by 6 bases, with 22 bases between them. The CDR3 is 15 residues long. The CDR3 bases are TGCAGTGCTACAGATGGGGGCCCTCTGTCTGTCGAGCAGTACTTC. Protein: CSATDGGPLSVEQYF.

This clonotype was observed a handful of times. V gene TRBV14 combines with J gene TRBJ1-2; D is possibly TRBD1 (5 bases). The CDR3 spans 16 residues. Trimming removed 4 bases from V and 0 bases from J, with 15 bases in between. Germline V lookup: CDR1 SGHDN, CDR2 FVKESK. CDR3 sequence: CASSLNQGKANYGYTF. DNA for the CDR3: TGTGCCAGCAGCCTCAACCAGGGAAAAGCTAACTATGGCTACACCTTC.

This clonotype was found a few times. This chain links TRBV7-2 with TRBJ2-5; 7 bases match TRBD1. CDR1 is SGHTA, CDR2 FQGNSA, per germline. The V gene end was trimmed by 9 bases and the J gene end by 4 bases; junction bases not matched to a gene: 8. There are 13 residues in the CDR3. In nucleotides, the CDR3 is TGTGCCAGGTTGGCGAGACAGGGAGAGACCCAGTACTTC. Amino acid sequence: CARLARQGETQYF.

Only a few counts were recorded for this clonotype. The V call is TRBV20-1, the J call TRBJ2-7; a possible D gene is TRBD2 (7 bases). This CDR3 spans 13 amino acids. CDR1 DFQATT and CDR2 SNEGSKA come from the germline V gene (reference sequence). V lost 4 bases and J lost 2, with 12 bases in between. Here the CDR3 DNA reads TGCAGTGCTACCCGGGGGGCCGCCTACGAGCAGTACTTC. Translated, it gives CSATRGAAYEQYF.

There are many counts of this clonotype. The J gene is TRBJ1-2, the V gene TRBV7-2; D is uncertain. The ends were cut back, 5 bases at V and 4 bases at J, with 17 bases in the middle. The CDR3 totals 15 residues. Germline CDR1 and CDR2: SGHTA and FQGNSA. CDR3 nucleotides: TGTGCCAGCAGCGCCTTACACGGGCTGGGCTATGGCTACACCTTC. It yields the protein CASSALHGLGYGYTF.

Only one count was recorded for this clonotype. The chain links TRBV2 to TRBJ2-1, with 7 bases lining up with TRBD1. The trim removed 8 bases at V and 6 bases at J, leaving 10 bases unmatched. The CDR3 totals 14 residues. Germline CDR1 reads SNHLY; CDR2 reads FYNNEI. The CDR3 spells CASLRTGDRNEQFF. The CDR3 region has the DNA TGTGCCAGCCTTAGAACAGGGGATCGCAATGAGCAGTTCTTC. Drawing the rest from reference TRBV2 and TRBJ2-1, the complete variable domain is EPEVTQTPSHQVTQMGQEVILRCVPISNHLYFYWYRQILGQKVEFLVSFYNNEISEKSEIFDDQFSVERPDGSNFTLKIRSTKLEDSAMYFCASLRTGDRNEQFFGPGTRLTVL.

In this sample, this clonotype turned up a few times. The rearrangement links TRBV4-2 to TRBJ2-1, with TRBD1 matching 9 bases. The CDR3 has 20 amino acids. V dropped 0 bases and J dropped 2; count of bases not matched to a gene: 14. Per germline, CDR1 LGHNA and CDR2 YNFKEQ. CDR3 DNA: TGTGCCAGCAGCCAAGATTTTTTTAGGACAGGGGAGTCCCCCTACAATGAGCAGTTCTTC. It codes for CASSQDFFRTGESPYNEQFF.

This clonotype was detected a few times. The chain combines TRBV20-1 with TRBJ2-7, with D perhaps matching TRBD1 or TRBD2 (5 bases each). The CDR3 runs 14 residues. In germline, CDR1 is DFQATT, CDR2 SNEGSKA (reference sequence). V lost 3 bases and J lost 2, with 14 bases in between. The CDR3 region is CSARGVGRTYEQYF. CDR3 sequence (DNA): TGCAGTGCTAGGGGGGTGGGGCGAACCTACGAGCAGTACTTC.

This clonotype was counted only a few times. The chain has TRBV15 and TRBJ1-2, with TRBD1 matching over 9 bases. Per germline, CDR1 LNHNV and CDR2 YYDKDF (reference sequence). This CDR3 region has 14 residues. V dropped 5 bases and J dropped 4; count of bases not matched to a gene: 5. The CDR3: CATSGGQGGYGYTF. The CDR3 region has the DNA TGTGCCACCAGCGGGGGACAGGGTGGCTATGGCTACACCTTC.

This clonotype has more than one count but fewer than ten. The rearrangement joins TRBV4-2 to TRBJ2-1; D not certain. V lost 1 base to trimming and J lost 10 bases, with 11 bases between them. This CDR3 region has 13 residues. Germline-derived CDR1 and CDR2 are LGHNA and YNFKEQ. Here the CDR3 DNA reads TGTGCCAGCAGCCAAGGATCCAGTTTGGAGCAGTTCTTC. Translating it yields CASSQGSSLEQFF.

The CDR3 loop is CASSHGAASSYNEQFF. The CDR3 nucleotides read TGTGCCAGCAGTCACGGTGCGGCAAGCTCCTACAATGAGCAGTTCTTC. The chain has TRBV6-5 and TRBJ2-1; D unresolved. Looked up from germline, CDR1 is MNHEY and CDR2 is SVGAGI. This CDR3 spans 16 amino acids. The V gene lost 5 bases and the J gene lost 0 bases, with 14 bases spanning the gap.

This clonotype was seen repeatedly, ten times or more. CDR3 region: CASSRGIRGGTEAFF. DNA for the CDR3: TGCGCCAGCAGCCGGGGAATTAGGGGGGGCACTGAAGCTTTCTTT. The rearrangement links TRBV4-1 to TRBJ1-1; a possible D gene is TRBD1 (6 bases). The germline CDR1 and CDR2 sequences are MGHRA and YSYEKL. The CDR3 has 15 residues. Between the trimmed V and J ends, which lost 4 bases and 4 bases, there was a span of 16 bases.

In this sample, this clonotype turned up many times. The CDR3 DNA reads TGTGCCAGCAGCTTAGCGAGGGTAGGGGGATTCACTGAAGCTTTCTTT. Amino acids: CASSLARVGGFTEAFF. V usage is TRBV7-8 and J usage is TRBJ1-1; weak D call: TRBD1 (6 bases). The V end was cut by 0 bases, the J end by 4 bases, with 15 bases between. CDR1 is SGHVS and CDR2 is FQNEAQ in the germline V gene. The CDR3 loop spans 16 amino acids.

The chain uses TRBV28 and TRBJ2-1; 11 nucleotides line up with TRBD2. The junction had 11 bases not matched to a gene; V was cut back by 6 bases and J by 10 bases. CDR3 length equals 15 residues. The V gene's germline CDR1 is MDHEN and CDR2 SYDVKM. CDR3: CASSISGGASGEQFF. As DNA, the CDR3 is TGTGCCAGCAGCATTAGCGGGGGGGCCAGCGGGGAGCAGTTCTTC.

V usage is TRBV28 and J usage is TRBJ2-1, with 9 bases matching TRBD1. This CDR3 is built from 13 residues. The germline gives CDR1 MDHEN, CDR2 SYDVKM. V lost 3 bases, J lost 10 bases, and 4 bases stayed unmatched. DNA of the CDR3: TGTGCCAGCAGTTTTGGGACAGGGATGGAGCAGTTCTTC. Translating gives CASSFGTGMEQFF. Variable domain in full (rest from reference TRBV28 and TRBJ2-1): DVKVTQSSRYLVKRTGEKVFLECVQDMDHENMFWYRQDPGLGLRLIYFSYDVKMKEKGDIPEGYSVSREKKERFSLILESASTNQTSMYLCASSFGTGMEQFFGPGTRLTVL.

The J gene is TRBJ2-2, the V gene TRBV4-1; D is unclear. Between the trimmed V and J ends, which lost 3 bases and 6 bases, there was a span of 23 bases. Germline V lookup: CDR1 MGHRA, CDR2 YSYEKL. The CDR3 totals 18 residues. CDR3 DNA: TGCGCCAGCAGCCATAGAAGGCAGACTGGAATTTTCGCCGGGGAGCTGTTTTTT. Protein product: CASSHRRQTGIFAGELFF.

This clonotype was recorded at least ten times. This chain uses TRBV7-2 with TRBJ2-1; a weak D match, TRBD1 (6 bases). Germline V gives CDR1 SGHTA, CDR2 FQGNSA. V shed 5 bases and J shed 3 bases, with 14 bases lying between them. The CDR3 is 15 amino acids. The CDR3 reads CASSPTGQGYNEQFF. CDR3 DNA: TGTGCCAGCAGCCCCACGGGACAAGGCTACAATGAGCAGTTCTTC. Complete variable domain (other parts from reference TRBV7-2 and TRBJ2-1): GAGVSQSPSNKVTEKGKDVELRCDPISGHTALYWYRQSLGQGLEFLIYFQGNSAPDKSGLPSDRFSAERTGGSVSTLTIQRTQQEDSAVYLCASSPTGQGYNEQFFGPGTRLTVL.